This is a list of T cell receptor beta chains from one sample in a study of blood T cell repertoires in COVID-19. Clones were sequenced by immunoSEQ multiplex PCR, and TCRdb holds only the in-frame ones, with some missing. The sample lists fewer than 250,000 clones; roughly 84% were seen once. Sequencing input: peripheral blood. The source of these receptors is a woman aged 40 to 50 who had recovered from COVID-19. Both conserved end residues are trimmed from each CDR3. Fields, in order: J gene, V gene, CDR3 protein.

J gene: TRBJ2-3; V gene: TRBV6-4; CDR3 protein: ASRKGQGLTDTQY
J gene: TRBJ2-2; V gene: TRBV28; CDR3 protein: ASSPQSGMNTGELF
J gene: TRBJ2-1; V gene: TRBV5-1; CDR3 protein: ASSPTGTGENEQF
J gene: TRBJ2-1; V gene: TRBV27; CDR3 protein: ASSLLPAGDLNEQF
J gene: TRBJ2-5; V gene: TRBV19; CDR3 protein: ASRPTDQETQY
J gene: TRBJ1-6; V gene: TRBV30; CDR3 protein: AWSPRTGLTNSPLH
J gene: TRBJ2-1; V gene: TRBV11-2; CDR3 protein: ASSSRGGNEQF
J gene: TRBJ2-7; V gene: TRBV20-1; CDR3 protein: SASRQGLAYEQY
J gene: TRBJ1-2; V gene: TRBV7-2; CDR3 protein: ASSLNREGGYT
J gene: TRBJ1-5; V gene: TRBV18; CDR3 protein: ASSPVTQSGQPQH
J gene: TRBJ2-1; V gene: TRBV19; CDR3 protein: ASSIGASGVYNEQF
J gene: TRBJ1-1; V gene: TRBV6-1; CDR3 protein: ASSESGMNTEAF
J gene: TRBJ1-2; V gene: TRBV19; CDR3 protein: ASWSPPGQGDGYT
J gene: TRBJ1-3; V gene: TRBV6-1; CDR3 protein: ASSEDRSSGNTIY
J gene: TRBJ2-5; V gene: TRBV28; CDR3 protein: ASSLSDRAQETQY
J gene: TRBJ1-5; V gene: TRBV5-8; CDR3 protein: ASSRGTGQVEPQH
J gene: TRBJ1-1; V gene: TRBV6-2/TRBV6-3; CDR3 protein: ASSRQGEAF
J gene: TRBJ1-1; V gene: TRBV6-5; CDR3 protein: ASKDRTHGTEAF
J gene: TRBJ1-4; V gene: TRBV5-1; CDR3 protein: ASSSGQGEKLF
J gene: TRBJ2-1; V gene: TRBV27; CDR3 protein: ASSFTSRHEQF
J gene: TRBJ1-1; V gene: TRBV28; CDR3 protein: ASTGQTNMNTEAF
J gene: TRBJ2-5; V gene: TRBV5-1; CDR3 protein: ASSLVQGFGETQY
J gene: TRBJ1-6; V gene: TRBV5-4; CDR3 protein: ASSVDRGSYNSPLH
J gene: TRBJ1-4; V gene: TRBV5-1; CDR3 protein: ASSSNPGQGNEKLF
J gene: TRBJ1-4; V gene: TRBV11-2; CDR3 protein: ASSLVGRRGSEKLF
J gene: TRBJ1-4; V gene: TRBV2; CDR3 protein: ASSGRQATNEKLF
J gene: TRBJ2-2; V gene: TRBV15; CDR3 protein: ATSRGGASNTGELF
J gene: TRBJ1-2; V gene: TRBV6-2/TRBV6-3; CDR3 protein: ASSRTDRYGYT
J gene: TRBJ2-7; V gene: TRBV13; CDR3 protein: ASSSTSGGDYEQY
J gene: TRBJ1-1; V gene: TRBV30; CDR3 protein: AWSRQADTEAF
J gene: TRBJ2-2; V gene: TRBV5-4; CDR3 protein: ASSLTSGIWSGELF
J gene: TRBJ2-5; V gene: TRBV18; CDR3 protein: ASSPRVGLAVQETQY
J gene: TRBJ2-2; V gene: TRBV29-1; CDR3 protein: SVDQGSGELF
J gene: TRBJ2-7; V gene: TRBV30; CDR3 protein: AWTSGYEQY
J gene: TRBJ2-2; V gene: TRBV28; CDR3 protein: ASSLGGAGTGELF
J gene: TRBJ2-2; V gene: TRBV7-9; CDR3 protein: ASSLDRDNTGELF